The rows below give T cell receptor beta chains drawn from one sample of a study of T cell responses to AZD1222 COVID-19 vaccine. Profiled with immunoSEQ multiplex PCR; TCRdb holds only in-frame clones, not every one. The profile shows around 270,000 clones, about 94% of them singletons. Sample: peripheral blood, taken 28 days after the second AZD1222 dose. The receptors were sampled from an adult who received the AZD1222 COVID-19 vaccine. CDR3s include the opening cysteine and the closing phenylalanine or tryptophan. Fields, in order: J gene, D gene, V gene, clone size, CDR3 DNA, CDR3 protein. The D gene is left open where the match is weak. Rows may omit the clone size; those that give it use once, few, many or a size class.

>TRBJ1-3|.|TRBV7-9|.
TGTGCCAGCAGCCCGGACTTTGGAAACACCATATATTTT
CASSPDFGNTIYF
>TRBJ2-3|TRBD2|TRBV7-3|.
TGTGCCAGCAGCCCTCGGCTAGCGGGGGGCCGCACAGATACGCAGTATTTT
CASSPRLAGGRTDTQYF
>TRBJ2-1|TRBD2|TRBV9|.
TGTGCCAGCAGCGTAGCTAGTCTAGCGGGGGGGAATAATGAGCAGTTCTTC
CASSVASLAGGNNEQFF
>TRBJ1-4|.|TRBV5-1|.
TGCGCCAGCAGCTCCACAGGGTTTTCTAATGAAAAACTGTTTTTT
CASSSTGFSNEKLFF
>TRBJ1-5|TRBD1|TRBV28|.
TGTGCCAGCACCTCCCCGGACAGGGGAAATCAGCCCCAGCATTTT
CASTSPDRGNQPQHF
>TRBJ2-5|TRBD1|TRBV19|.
TGTGCCAGCTCAATTCCGGGACAGATCCAAGAGACCCAGTACTTC
CASSIPGQIQETQYF
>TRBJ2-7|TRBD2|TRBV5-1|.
TGCGCCAGCAGCTCCACCGGGACTAGCGAGTACGAGCAGTACTTC
CASSSTGTSEYEQYF
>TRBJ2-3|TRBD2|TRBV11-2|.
TGTGCCAGCAGTTCGGGAGGGAGCACAGATACGCAGTATTTT
CASSSGGSTDTQYF
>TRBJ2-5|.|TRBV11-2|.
TGTGCCAGCACCATAACCCCACGGGCCCCGGGGGAGACCCAGTACTTC
CASTITPRAPGETQYF
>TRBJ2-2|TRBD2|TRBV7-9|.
TGTGCCAGCAGCTTTGGGCTAGCGGACACCGGGGAGCTGTTTTTT
CASSFGLADTGELFF
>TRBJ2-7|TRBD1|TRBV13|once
TGTGCCAGCAGCCGGGACAGGGCCGACGAGCAGTACTTC
CASSRDRADEQYF
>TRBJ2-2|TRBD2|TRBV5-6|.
TGTGCCAGCAGCCCGCTGGGGGGGAGTAACACCGGGGAGCTGTTTTTT
CASSPLGGSNTGELFF